This T cell receptor beta chain originates from a study of response to subunit inactivated influenza vaccine. General study points: The authors proposed limited new T cell recruitment per seasonal influenza vaccination.

V was trimmed by 6 bases and J by 8 bases, leaving 16 bases between them. The germline V gene encodes CDR1 MNHNS and CDR2 SASEGT. The CDR3 totals 14 residues. This clonotype came up a few times. As yet, its antigen is unknown. One entry per CDR3 protein results from TCRdb running MiXCR on the RT-PCR reads. The data show hundreds of thousands of distinct CDR3 sequences, 14% seen once. The rearrangement uses TRBV6-1 and TRBJ1-4; weak D call: TRBD1 (6 bases). Material: PBMCs from blood, obtained around 14 days before vaccination. The receptor was isolated from a man aged 50 to 60 who received an inactivated influenza vaccine. The CDR3 loop reads CASSPTGLGEKLFF. In nucleotides, the CDR3 is TGTGCCAGCAGCCCTACAGGGCTGGGGGAAAAACTGTTTTTT.